Listed below are T cell receptor beta chains from one sample, sequenced in a study of blood T cell repertoires in COVID-19. The repertoire was sequenced with immunoSEQ multiplex PCR; TCRdb's copy has only in-frame clones and lacks some. This table holds 100,000 to 110,000 clones, roughly 87% found once. The sequenced sample was peripheral blood. The receptor source for this set is a man aged 30 to 39 in a cohort sampled during active COVID-19. Each CDR3 is given with its conserved first and last residue. Fields, in order: CDR3 protein, CDR3 DNA, J gene, clone size, D gene, V gene. The D gene is left open where the match is weak. The size field is filled for only some rows; it gives once, few, many or a size class.

CATSFGNTEAFF TGTGCCACCAGTTTCGGGAACACTGAAGCTTTCTTT TRBJ1-1 - - TRBV24-1
CATSDPIPGGITDTQYF TGTGCCACCAGTGATCCGATCCCCGGGGGAATAACAGATACGCAGTATTTT TRBJ2-3 - - TRBV24-1
CAWAQGSRGYEQYF TGTGCCTGGGCACAGGGCTCGAGAGGCTACGAGCAGTACTTC TRBJ2-7 - - TRBV30
CASSQRTGTDTQYF TGTGCCAGCAGCCAAAGGACAGGTACAGATACGCAGTATTTT TRBJ2-3 - TRBD1 TRBV11-3
CASSQGPQGRAAFF TGTGCCAGCAGCCAAGGTCCTCAGGGCCGGGCAGCTTTCTTT TRBJ1-1 - - TRBV3-1/TRBV3-2
CASSLGLYRESYEQYF TGTGCCAGCAGCTTGGGGCTATACAGGGAATCCTACGAGCAGTACTTC TRBJ2-7 - - TRBV5-6
CASSLGRGRDQPQHF TGTGCCAGCAGCTTAGGCAGGGGACGGGATCAGCCCCAGCATTTT TRBJ1-5 few - TRBV7-8
CASSQGQGISEAFF TGCGCCAGCAGCCAAGGACAGGGGATCTCTGAAGCTTTCTTT TRBJ1-1 once TRBD1 TRBV4-1
CASSRTGEETQYF TGTGCCAGCAGCCGAACAGGGGAAGAGACCCAGTACTTC TRBJ2-5 - TRBD1 TRBV7-3
CASSSPLRGNEQFF TGTGCCAGTAGTAGCCCTCTCAGGGGCAATGAGCAGTTCTTC TRBJ2-1 - - TRBV19
CASRPWRGVYNEQFF TGTGCCAGCAGACCGTGGCGGGGGGTATACAATGAGCAGTTCTTC TRBJ2-1 - TRBD2 TRBV6-5
CASSSGTGNYEQYF TGTGCCAGCAGTTCCGGGACAGGGAACTACGAGCAGTACTTC TRBJ2-7 - TRBD1 TRBV5-6
CASSPTEGLVFNEQFF TGTGCCAGCTCACCAACCGAGGGACTAGTTTTCAATGAGCAGTTCTTC TRBJ2-1 - TRBD2 TRBV18
CASSRFLLQGSNEQFF TGTGCCAGCAGCCGTTTTCTCCTACAGGGAAGCAATGAGCAGTTCTTC TRBJ2-1 - - TRBV7-8
CASSQTGAMNTGELFF TGTGCCAGCAGCCAGACAGGTGCGATGAACACCGGGGAGCTGTTTTTT TRBJ2-2 - - TRBV5-4
CASRTWGQFNTGELFF TGTGCCAGCAGGACTTGGGGGCAGTTTAACACCGGGGAGCTGTTTTTT TRBJ2-2 - - TRBV11-2
CASSFSGGAAAYEQYF TGTGCCAGCAGTTTTTCGGGGGGGGCAGCCGCCTACGAGCAGTACTTC TRBJ2-7 - TRBD2 TRBV28
CASSLGASYEQYF TGTGCCAGCAGTTTAGGGGCGTCGTACGAGCAGTACTTC TRBJ2-7 once - TRBV12-3/TRBV12-4
CASGPGKNIQYF TGTGCTAGTGGTCCCGGTAAAAACATTCAGTACTTC TRBJ2-4 - - TRBV12-5
CASSSGLAGGQETQYF TGTGCCAGCAGCTCCGGACTAGCGGGGGGACAAGAGACCCAGTACTTC TRBJ2-5 - TRBD2 TRBV5-4
CASSELGAQSPLHF TGTGCCAGCAGTGAGCTAGGGGCTCAATCACCCCTCCACTTT TRBJ1-6 - - TRBV2
CASSEALHSSNQPQHF TGTGCCAGCAGTGAAGCGCTTCACAGTAGCAATCAGCCCCAGCATTTT TRBJ1-5 - - TRBV6-1
CASSPWGQGESALTF TGTGCCAGCAGCCCCTGGGGACAGGGGGAGTCGGCGCTCACCTTC TRBJ1-2 - TRBD1 TRBV7-3
CASSAGGARQETQYF TGTGCCAGCAGCGCTGGGGGGGCCCGCCAAGAGACCCAGTACTTC TRBJ2-5 few - TRBV9
CASSRQNTEAFF TGTGCCAGCTCACGGCAGAACACTGAAGCTTTCTTT TRBJ1-1 - - TRBV18
CASSSPSSPLHF TGTGCCAGCAGTTCCCCCAGTTCACCCCTCCACTTT TRBJ1-6 few - TRBV28
CASSRRSGGAVEQFF TGTGCCAGCAGCAGACGGAGCGGGGGGGCGGTTGAGCAGTTCTTC TRBJ2-1 - TRBD2 TRBV2
CASSAVGQGSYGYTF TGTGCCAGCAGTGCGGTGGGACAGGGGTCATATGGCTACACCTTC TRBJ1-2 - TRBD1 TRBV6-4
CASSAQGESEAFF TGCGCCAGCAGTGCCCAGGGGGAATCTGAAGCTTTCTTT TRBJ1-1 - TRBD1 TRBV10-1